The clone carrying this T cell receptor beta chain came up many times. The antigen is not known. The record originates from a study of read filtering for tumor transcriptome and immune sequencing. Study outcomes and limitations: In IR-seq, single-read clonotypes were roughly 80% of clonotypes but around 3.2% of reads. Sorted CD138-negative bone marrow cells were not purified T cells. IR-seq and RNA-seq agreed better without single-read clonotypes.

From roughly 390 ng of RNA, a library with molecular barcoded alpha/delta and beta/gamma adaptors was made. TCRdb called the reads again in MiXCR, with one record for every CDR3 protein. This table holds 50,000 or so distinct CDR3 sequences, around 19% found once. Sequenced sample: a population of CD138-negative cells sorted from bone marrow. The receptor was isolated from a donor over 35 with multiple myeloma.

CDR3 nucleotide sequence: TGTGCCAGCAGCTTAGGATACCACGAGTACACCTTC. Translation: CASSLGYHEYTF. The rearrangement links TRBV7-9 to TRBJ1-2; D unresolved. Trimming took 1 base from V and 11 from J, leaving 11 bases between them. Germline CDR1 is SEHNR and CDR2 is FQNEAQ (reference sequence). This CDR3 has 12 amino acids.